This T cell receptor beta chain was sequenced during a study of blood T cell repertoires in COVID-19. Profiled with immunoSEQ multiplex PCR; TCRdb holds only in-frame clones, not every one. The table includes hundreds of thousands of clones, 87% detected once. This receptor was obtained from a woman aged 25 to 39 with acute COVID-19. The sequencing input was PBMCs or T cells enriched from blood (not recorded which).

CDR3 in amino acids: CASSSTRLGNTIYF. DNA for the CDR3: TGTGCCAGCAGCTCCACCCGACTCGGAAACACCATATATTTT. The V and J genes are TRBV11-2 and TRBJ1-3; D ambiguous. CDR3 length: 14 amino acids. CDR1 is SGHAT, CDR2 FQNNGV, per germline. Trimming took off 4 bases at V and 4 bases at J, with 11 bases between the two ends. The full variable domain, rest sourced from reference TRBV11-2 and TRBJ1-3, is EAGVAQSPRYKIIEKRQSVAFWCNPISGHATLYWYQQILGQGPKLLIQFQNNGVVDDSQLPKDRFSAERLKGVDSTLKIQPAKLEDSAVYLCASSSTRLGNTIYFGEGSWLTVV.